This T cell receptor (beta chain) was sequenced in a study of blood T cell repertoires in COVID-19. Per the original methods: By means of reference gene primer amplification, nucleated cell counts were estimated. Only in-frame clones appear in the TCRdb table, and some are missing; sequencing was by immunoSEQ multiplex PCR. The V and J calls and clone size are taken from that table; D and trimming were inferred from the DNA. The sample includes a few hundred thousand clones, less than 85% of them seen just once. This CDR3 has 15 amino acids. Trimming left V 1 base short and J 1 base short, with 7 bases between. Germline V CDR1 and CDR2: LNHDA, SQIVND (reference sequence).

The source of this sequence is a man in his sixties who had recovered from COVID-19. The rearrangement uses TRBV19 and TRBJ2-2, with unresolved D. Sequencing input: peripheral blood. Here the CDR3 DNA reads TGTGCCAGTAGTATAGGGGCAGGGAACACCGGGGAGCTGTTTTTT. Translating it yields CASSIGAGNTGELFF.